Listed here are 22 T cell receptor beta chains from one sample, sequenced in a study of blood T cell repertoires in COVID-19. Assay used: immunoSEQ multiplex PCR; TCRdb lists only in-frame clones, some missing. The top ten clones hold roughly 8.3% of a sample with under 300,000 clones, about 89% of them seen once. Material: PBMCs or T cells enriched from blood (not recorded which). The receptors come from a man between 40 and 49 years old who had recovered from COVID-19.

This chain uses TRBV29-1 with TRBJ1-1, with D maybe TRBD1 (6 bases). Germline-derived CDR1 and CDR2 are SQVTM and ANQGSEA. Trimming left V 6 bases short and J 3 bases short, with 17 bases between. This CDR3 contains 14 residues. CDR3 in amino acids: CSVLRGNQDTEAFF. The CDR3 DNA follows: TGCAGCGTCCTTAGGGGGAACCAAGACACTGAAGCTTTCTTT.

This sequence joins TRBV7-6 and TRBJ1-1; TRBD1 matches 10 bases. Germline CDR1 and CDR2: SGHVS and FNYEAQ. V lost 5 bases to trimming and J lost 0 bases; unmatched junction nucleotides: 12. The CDR3 extends over 18 amino acids. For the CDR3, the DNA is TGTGCCAGCAGCATGACAGGGGGCCCTTCGCCTATGAACACTGAAGCTTTCTTT. Translated, it gives CASSMTGGPSPMNTEAFF.

The rearrangement uses TRBV5-1 and TRBJ2-1; the match to TRBD1 covers 7 bases. The CDR3 covers 13 residues. CDR1 and CDR2 from the germline V gene are SGHRS and YFSETQ. The J segment lost 7 bases and the V segment lost 4 bases, leaving 5 bases of the junction unmatched. This CDR3 reads CASSPTDRNEQFF. In DNA form, the CDR3 reads TGCGCCAGCAGCCCGACGGACAGGAATGAGCAGTTCTTC.

The genes are TRBV11-3 and TRBJ1-2; 9 bases are shared with TRBD1. J was trimmed by 5 bases and V by 1 base; bases with no gene match: 20. Germline V gene lookup returns CDR1 SGHNT and CDR2 YENEEA. The length of the CDR3 is 20 residues. In DNA form, the CDR3 reads TGTGCCAGCAGCTTAGTAGGAGGAAGTCCCGGGACAGGGAATGCTTATGGCTACACCTTC. This gives the protein CASSLVGGSPGTGNAYGYTF.

V is TRBV19 and J is TRBJ2-2, with TRBD1 as a possible D gene (6 bases). The ends were cut back, 3 bases at V and 2 bases at J, with 10 bases in the middle. The CDR3 consists of 15 residues. Germline CDR1 and CDR2: LNHDA and SQIVND (reference sequence). The CDR3 DNA reads TGTGCCAGTAGTATTACAGGGTCTAACACCGGGGAGCTGTTTTTT. This translates into CASSITGSNTGELFF.

On this clone itself: A read error may explain this, as a much larger clone is one base away. The same CDR3 is also encoded by other DNA sequences in this sample. V gene TRBV7-8 combines with J gene TRBJ1-5; 8 bases line up with TRBD1. This CDR3 is 19 amino acids long. Germline V gives CDR1 SGHVS, CDR2 FQNEAQ. Germline trimming cut 6 bases from V and 7 bases from J; bases unmatched to any gene: 23. The CDR3 bases are TGTGCCAGCAGTCGTCGTTGGACAGGGTATAATGGAGTGGGGCAGCCCCAGCATTTT. Its protein product is CASSRRWTGYNGVGQPQHF.

The V gene is TRBV7-2, the J gene TRBJ1-5; 11 positions match TRBD1. V shed 5 bases and J 6 bases; nucleotides not matched to a gene: 9. The CDR3 runs 16 residues. Germline V gene data show CDR1 as SGHTA and CDR2 as FQGNSA. The DNA for the CDR3 is TGTGCCAGCAGCGACAGGGACAGGGGGTACGGTCAGCCCCAGCATTTT. Its protein is CASSDRDRGYGQPQHF.

V usage is TRBV5-1 and J usage is TRBJ2-3; 8 bases fit TRBD2. Looked up from germline, CDR1 is SGHRS and CDR2 is YFSETQ. After removal of 5 bases from V and 2 bases from J, the junction contained 4 bases not matched to a gene. The CDR3 length is 14 residues. CDR3 loop: CASSRRGVTDTQYF. The DNA for the CDR3 is TGCGCCAGCAGTCGGCGGGGGGTCACAGATACGCAGTATTTT.

The rearrangement uses TRBV7-2 and TRBJ2-5; D is unresolved. Germline V gene data show CDR1 as SGHTA and CDR2 as FQGNSA. CDR3 length equals 14 residues. V lost 0 bases to trimming and J lost 5 bases, with 10 bases between them. CDR3 sequence: CASSLASAVETQYF. Written as DNA, the CDR3 is TGTGCCAGCAGCTTAGCTTCTGCGGTCGAGACCCAGTACTTC.

The chain joins TRBV4-1 to TRBJ2-7; D call uncertain. The CDR3 covers 12 residues. V was trimmed by 0 bases and J by 12 bases, leaving 12 bases between them. Germline V gene data show CDR1 as MGHRA and CDR2 as YSYEKL. The CDR3 DNA sequence: TGCGCCAGCAGCCAAGACAGCCGGGTTCTGTACTTC. Amino acid sequence: CASSQDSRVLYF.

J is TRBJ1-1 and V is TRBV29-1, with 11 bases that match TRBD1. There are 16 residues in the CDR3. Germline V gene sequence: CDR1 SQVTM, CDR2 ANQGSEA. The V gene end was trimmed by 4 bases and the J gene end by 4 bases; junction bases not matched to a gene: 11. The CDR3 nucleotides are TGCAGCGTTGTACGGACAGGGGGCTCAAAGAGCACTGAAGCTTTCTTT. It encodes CSVVRTGGSKSTEAFF.

The chain recombines TRBV4-3 with TRBJ2-1; possible D gene TRBD2, 5 bases. Germline V gives CDR1 LGHNA, CDR2 YSLEER. CDR3 size: 17 residues. V was pared by 4 bases and J by 4 bases, with 20 bases between. This CDR3 is CASSRISAAKIYNEQFF. The CDR3 nucleotides read TGCGCCAGCAGCCGAATTTCAGCGGCCAAAATTTACAATGAGCAGTTCTTC.

The chain joins TRBV5-1 to TRBJ2-1, with 10 positions matching TRBD1. Germline V gives CDR1 SGHRS, CDR2 YFSETQ. This CDR3 comprises 15 residues. Trimming cost V 4 bases and J 7 bases; bases outside gene matches: 8. The CDR3 DNA reads as TGCGCCAGCAGCCCTACGACAGGGGGCTCAAATGAGCAGTTCTTC. As protein: CASSPTTGGSNEQFF.

The chain recombines TRBV7-9 with TRBJ2-7, with a weak D call TRBD1 (6 bases). V shed 6 bases and J shed 2 bases, with 8 bases lying between them. CDR1 is SEHNR, CDR2 FQNEAQ, per germline (reference sequence). The CDR3 runs 12 residues. The CDR3 here is CASSRGTYEQYF. CDR3 sequence (DNA): TGTGCCAGCAGTAGGGGGACCTACGAGCAGTACTTC.

In nucleotides, the CDR3 is TGTGCCAGCAGTATAAACACAGGTGGGGGCTATGAGCAGTTCTTC. Its protein is CASSINTGGGYEQFF. The V gene is TRBV27, the J gene TRBJ2-1; possibly TRBD1 for D (6 bases). V was clipped by 5 bases and J by 8 bases, with 19 bases between them. Germline V gives CDR1 MNHEY, CDR2 SMNVEV (reference sequence). CDR3 length: 15 amino acids.

The rearrangement links TRBV3-1 (or the pseudogene TRBV3-2) to TRBJ1-5; 8 bases are shared with TRBD1. Trimming removed 1 base from V and 3 bases from J; junction bases left unmatched: 8. From germline, CDR1 is LGHDT and CDR2 YNNKEL (reference sequence). The CDR3 covers 17 residues. The CDR3 sequence is CASSQASRQGYNQPQHF. The CDR3, as DNA: TGTGCCAGCAGCCAAGCTTCGAGACAGGGGTACAATCAGCCCCAGCATTTT.

The J gene is TRBJ2-5, the V gene TRBV7-6; 7 positions agree with TRBD1. CDR1 is SGHVS and CDR2 is FNYEAQ in the germline V gene. This CDR3 spans 16 amino acids. The V gene end was trimmed by 5 bases and the J gene end by 5 bases; junction bases not matched to a gene: 14. The CDR3 protein is CASSDRQGGASETQYF. CDR3 in DNA: TGTGCCAGCAGCGACCGACAGGGTGGGGCTAGTGAGACCCAGTACTTC.

The DNA of the CDR3 is TGTGCCAGCAGTAAACAGGAGATGAACACTGAAGCTTTCTTT. Its translation is CASSKQEMNTEAFF. The chain uses TRBV27 and TRBJ1-1; TRBD1 is a possible D gene (5 bases). This CDR3 is built from 14 residues. The V gene's germline CDR1 is MNHEY and CDR2 SMNVEV (reference sequence). V was shortened by 5 bases and J by 0 bases, with 10 bases between the two germline ends.

The chain recombines TRBV30 with TRBJ1-5, with D possibly matching TRBD1 (5 bases). This CDR3 spans 14 amino acids. Trimming left V 1 base short and J 4 bases short, with 11 bases between. Germline V gene sequence: CDR1 GTSNPN, CDR2 SVGIG (reference sequence). CDR3: CAWSGGHQNQPQHF. CDR3 DNA sequence: TGTGCCTGGAGTGGAGGACACCAAAATCAGCCCCAGCATTTT. Drawing the rest from reference TRBV30 and TRBJ1-5, the complete variable domain is SQTIHQWPATLVQPVGSPLSLECTVEGTSNPNLYWYRQAAGRGLQLLFYSVGIGQISSEVPQNLSASRPQDRQFILSSKKLLLSDSGFYLCAWSGGHQNQPQHFGDGTRLSIL.

The rearrangement uses TRBV2 and TRBJ1-2; no clear D gene. This CDR3 is built from 13 residues. Per germline, CDR1 SNHLY and CDR2 FYNNEI. V was clipped by 5 bases and J by 2 bases, with 9 bases between them. The DNA for the CDR3 is TGTGCCAGCAGTACGACAACCAACTATGGCTACACCTTC. This gives the protein CASSTTTNYGYTF.

The chain uses TRBV27 and TRBJ2-1; the match to TRBD2 covers 11 bases. This CDR3 region has 16 residues. Germline trimming cut 6 bases from V and 1 base from J; bases unmatched to any gene: 5. Germline CDR1 is MNHEY and CDR2 is SMNVEV (reference sequence). The CDR3 reads CASSPLAGVSYNEQFF. CDR3 DNA: TGTGCCAGCAGCCCACTAGCGGGAGTTTCCTACAATGAGCAGTTCTTC.

This chain links TRBV28 with TRBJ2-1; D not certain. Germline V CDR1 and CDR2: MDHEN, SYDVKM. V lost 8 bases and J 4 bases, leaving 6 bases between the germline ends. This CDR3 is built from 11 residues. DNA of the CDR3: TGTGCCAGCGTGAGGTACAATGAGCAGTTCTTC. Amino acids: CASVRYNEQFF.